This T cell receptor (beta chain) was found in a study of T cell responses to AZD1222 COVID-19 vaccine. Findings of the study overall: Spike as a whole was targeted by vaccine-associated CD4 TCRs, dominant at 160-218 and 743-854. Variant regions that are unmutated are reportedly the target of nearly half of spike-specific TCRs. Baseline seropositivity occurred in only six AZD1222 recipients. Spike-specific TCR breadth and depth both grew after two AZD1222 doses.

Only in-frame clones appear in the TCRdb table, and some are missing; sequencing was by immunoSEQ multiplex PCR. The table lists under 150,000 clones, more than 85% of them singletons. The germline gives CDR1 SEHNR, CDR2 FQNEAQ (reference sequence). V shed 4 bases and J shed 1 base, with 10 bases lying between them. CDR3 size: 14 residues. With regard to this clone: The target antigen is unknown.

The sample in question was peripheral blood, obtained 28 days after the second AZD1222 dose. The clonotype was recovered from an adult who received the AZD1222 COVID-19 vaccine. The chain combines TRBV7-9 with TRBJ1-1; perhaps TRBD1 as D (6 bases). The DNA of the CDR3 is TGTGCCAGCAGCTCCGGACAGAAGAACACTGAAGCTTTCTTT. Its protein product is CASSSGQKNTEAFF.